The source of this T cell receptor beta chain is a study of shared clonotypes between healthy human individuals (dated by TCRdb to the early 2020s). Notes on the research overall: The cohort included three men and a couple of women between 18 and 49 years of age. Libraries were prepared and TCR repertoires were sequenced by different laboratories using diverse techniques, in order to increase sequencing depth and limit assay-specific biases. Per donor, three plates each were used for CD4 naive and CD4 memory, two for CD8 naive, and one for CD8 memory. Blood TCR repertoires of five healthy adults were deeply sequenced to estimate repertoire size and the extent of clonotype sharing between individuals. Each donor's leukapheresis produced roughly between about 0.8 and 8.9 billion PBMCs. Broad study findings and their caveats: The genetic and exposure-history diversity represented was limited by the small number of donors. Compared with non-shared clonotypes, clonotypes shared by all four sorted-subset donors had higher generation probabilities. Pairwise subsampling indicated that sequencing depth was expected to affect the degree of clonotype sharing among donors. Even with the large sequencing depth, rarefaction of the sorted-subset datasets indicated that sequencing was incomplete. Sampling was restricted to blood, and TCR repertoires in tissues likely differ from the TCR repertoires found in blood. Sharing across a few donors was observed for about 5% of naive CD4, over 3% of naive CD8, over 2% of memory CD4, and around 0.42% of memory CD8 clonotypes. Larger estimated clonotype richness was generally found for naive subsets than for memory subsets.

Using the deep immunoSEQ assay, multiplex PCR amplified TCR CDR3 regions from genomic DNA. Extracted genomic DNA from each cell subset was distributed evenly across all wells of several immunoSEQ 96-well plates, and each plate was treated as a replicate. For sorted subsets, each replicate PCR was loaded with approximately 190 ng genomic DNA, equivalent to 25,000 to 30,000 T cell genomes. Purified libraries were quantified with a Qubit 3.0 fluorometer, sized on a Bioanalyzer 2100, and re-quantified with the KAPA Library Quantification kit. Every immunoSEQ 96-well plate was sequenced on a dedicated single-read 150-cycle Illumina NextSeq 550 flow cell. The original methods were these. The immunoSEQ output contained only junctional sequences without quality scores, so filtering could not match that applied to full-length reads. Sequences were annotated with PyIR, a Python wrapper for IgBLAST v1.9, and V/J genes and CDR3 were assigned using IMGT germline references. Any read was removed if the V/J assignment was weak (E-value above 1e-6), the CDR3 was missing, or the read contained stop codons, out-of-frame junctions, or ambiguous translated residues. A V3J clonotype was defined by an identical inferred V gene, J gene, and CDR3 amino acid sequence. To compute the percentage overlap between repertoires, the number of shared unique clonotypes was divided by the size of the smaller repertoire. RTK rarefaction, the Chao1 estimator, and Recon v2.1 estimates of unobserved clonotypes were used to assess repertoire richness. Generation probabilities for all TCRbeta clonotypes obtained by the gDNA method from a handful of donors were computed using OLGA. Drawn from immuneACCESS, this table holds only the in-frame rearrangements with V and J called that TCRdb kept. Clones are partly lost; checked studies trace under half to an unresolved V gene and leave the rest unexplained. V and J calls and clone size are given by that table; D and trimming were obtained from the DNA. The sample yields some 2,100,000 clones; nearly 97% were counted once. About 0.13% of the sample is taken by the ten largest.

From its cysteine to its phenylalanine, the CDR3 spans 12 amino acids. This entry keeps only the CDR3 DNA: 36 bases, framed from base 1. The germline V gene gives CDR1 as MDHEN and CDR2 as SYDVKM. The V and J ends are trimmed by 3 bases and 7 bases, leaving 7 bases between them. The donors were healthy, HIV-negative adults who had no recently reported acute infections or vaccinations. Only Caucasian adults living in Nashville, Tennessee, USA were represented among the donors. Magnetic negative selection was used to enrich CD4+ T cells, after which naive cells were positively selected on CD45RA and the negative fraction became the memory subset. Blood was collected by leukapheresis, and PBMCs were isolated by Ficoll-Histopaque density gradient centrifugation and then cryopreserved in liquid nitrogen vapor phase. Analytical flow cytometry was used to check the purity and quantity of every magnetically sorted T cell population. Genomic DNA was isolated from each sorted fraction and quantified by UV absorbance on a Nanodrop 2000c.

On this clone: This clone's antigen is unknown. Base qualities are missing; no much larger clone stands one base away.

The clonotype originates from a man between 18 and 29 years old in good health. The sequence is built from TRBV28 and TRBJ1-5; no D gene can be assigned with confidence. Material for sequencing was naive CD4+ T cells sorted from blood. Explained via the paper, the cell subset or site label denotes: CD45RA+ positively selected. The nucleotide sequence is TGTGCCAGCAGTTTTTGGAACCAGCCCCAGCATTTT. Its protein reads: CASSFWNQPQHF.